A selection of T cell receptor beta chains follows, all from one sample in a study of T cell changes during pregnancy in multiple sclerosis. TCRdb's copy holds only in-frame clones and misses some; the assay was immunoSEQ multiplex PCR. The sample holds about 100,000 clones; approximately 94% are singletons and the top ten take about 1.3%. The specimen was peripheral blood, collected in the second trimester of pregnancy. The receptor set was obtained from a female donor with multiple sclerosis, enrolled in a pregnancy study. Each CDR3 is given with its conserved first and last residue. Each record gives: J gene, V gene, CDR3 protein.

TRBJ2-2,TRBV5-1,CASSLIAGLNTGELFF
TRBJ2-4,TRBV18,CASSLDRGPAKNIQYF
TRBJ2-5,TRBV27,CASGSLAGGQETQYF
TRBJ2-1,TRBV9,CASSARAGSSDEQFF
TRBJ1-5,TRBV5-1,CASSRTGNQPQHF
TRBJ2-7,TRBV19,CASSIRQGPGEQYF
TRBJ2-1,TRBV2,CASKGSGRAVFF
TRBJ2-5,TRBV4-1,CASSQDFSADQETQYF
TRBJ2-7,TRBV7-8,CASRLGTGPSYEQYF
TRBJ1-5,TRBV6-1,CASSGANSFDSNQPQHF
TRBJ2-5,TRBV6-1,CASSEPGTSGGAASETQYF
TRBJ2-1,TRBV19,CASSISSGARYNEQFF
TRBJ1-4,TRBV5-1,CASSLWGQGAGANEKLFF
TRBJ2-5,TRBV28,CASSLYRDRGLGTQYF
TRBJ2-7,TRBV28,CASSHRDSYEQYF
TRBJ2-7,TRBV5-1,CASSGTSGSYEQYF
TRBJ2-5,TRBV10-3,CAISDPGTSGRAVETQYF
TRBJ2-1,TRBV4-1,CASSQGRGGRKNEQFF
TRBJ1-3,TRBV7-9,CASSRSGVSGNTIYF
TRBJ1-1,TRBV19,CASSLGELNTEAFF
TRBJ2-7,TRBV18,CASSPLIAGGPYEQYF
TRBJ1-1,TRBV7-9,CASSLDLSRSAFF
TRBJ1-1,TRBV9,CASSATPGQGNAFF
TRBJ1-1,TRBV19,CASSTPGTLNTEAFF
TRBJ2-1,TRBV2,CASSTEIPGLAGGCFF
TRBJ2-3,TRBV6-1,CASTRRGGRTDTQYF
TRBJ2-1,TRBV9,CASNRDREDEQFF
TRBJ2-7,TRBV19,CASSAPGDYEQYF
TRBJ1-2,TRBV2,CASSEGGRTRASYGYTF
TRBJ2-2,TRBV7-3,CASSEQVASNTGELFF
TRBJ1-1,TRBV15,CATSRGRGLNTEAFF
TRBJ1-2,TRBV7-9,CASSPGTEKLGYTF
TRBJ2-3,TRBV6-1,CASSIGGVSTDTQYF
TRBJ1-6,TRBV25-1,CASSGQGNNSPLHF
TRBJ2-2,TRBV6-1,CASSELLAGNTGELFF
TRBJ2-1,TRBV5-1,CASSADTNNEQFF
TRBJ1-1,TRBV5-1,CASSRPGGQANTEAFF
TRBJ2-1,TRBV11-2,CASSTKRMPYNEQFF
TRBJ2-7,TRBV30,CAWRKGEGYEQYF
TRBJ1-5,TRBV7-8,CASSPLGDQPQHF
TRBJ2-3,TRBV11-3,CASSLDRDTQYF
TRBJ2-1,TRBV9,CASSLRASGEYNEQFF
TRBJ2-7,TRBV5-4,CASSLRVRAAGPTGEQYF
TRBJ1-2,TRBV30,CAWSQNYGYTF
TRBJ1-1,TRBV10-3,CAISPGTGQNTEAFF
NA,TRBV25-1,CASSDDTSSSYEQYF
TRBJ1-4,TRBV30,CAWGRQGIAEKLFF
TRBJ1-5,TRBV2,CASSEARARSNQPQHF
TRBJ1-5,TRBV5-5,CASSKHNRDNQPQHF
TRBJ1-1,TRBV7-9,CASSLGQGWTEAFF
TRBJ2-2,TRBV19,CASSIGHGTGELFF
TRBJ1-2,TRBV5-6,CASSLARGRGGYTF
TRBJ1-2,TRBV30,CAWAVSYGYTF
TRBJ1-1,TRBV7-2,CASSPRDRGMNTEAFF
TRBJ2-2,TRBV7-3,CASSSDSAVAGELFF
TRBJ2-2,TRBV5-4,CASSLARPGTGELFF
TRBJ2-7,TRBV18,CASSPGTSGSTRNEQYF
TRBJ1-2,TRBV28,CASSFPGSYGYTF
TRBJ2-3,TRBV7-2,CASSSSGKGKYF